Detailed here is one T cell receptor (beta chain). The CDR3 covers 16 residues. Trimming removed 1 base from V and 9 bases from J, with 19 bases in between. Germline-derived CDR1 and CDR2 are MGHRA and YSYEKL. In the authors' methods: Amplification from reference gene primers served as the basis for estimated nucleated cell counts. TCRdb's table, derived via immunoSEQ multiplex PCR, lists solely in-frame clones and lacks some. That table gives V, J and clone size, and the DNA gave D and trimming. This table has tens of thousands of clones, roughly 88% appearing once. These data originate in a study of blood T cell repertoires in COVID-19. About the research overall: Samples taken during acute and convalescent COVID-19 were collected in the United States, Italy and Spain. The analysed material was cDNA or gDNA that came from T cells, B-cell-depleted T cells, or PBMCs.

The sequenced sample was peripheral blood. V usage is TRBV4-1 and J usage is TRBJ1-5, with TRBD1 as a possible D gene (6 bases). The receptor comes from a human donor in a cohort sampled during active COVID-19. The CDR3 sequence: CASSQGGFLQGSPQHF. The CDR3 nucleotides are TGCGCCAGCAGCCAAGGGGGGTTTCTCCAGGGGTCGCCCCAGCATTTT.